This TCR beta chain was profiled in a study of OX40 agonist ivuxolimab in advanced cancers. Study-level information: Three dose-escalation patients had partial responses: one with hepatocellular carcinoma and two with cutaneous melanoma.

The table came from immunoSEQ multiplex PCR; TCRdb's copy has only in-frame clones and leaves some out. The repertoire includes around 35,000 clones, approximately 90% of them detected once, and 30% to 40% sits in the top ten. The CDR3 spans 16 residues. V lost 4 bases, J lost 5 bases, and 19 bases lay in between. Per germline, CDR1 SGHRS and CDR2 YFSETQ. The TCR was taken from an adult with an advanced solid tumor such as melanoma, head and neck, liver or kidney cancer. The chain recombines TRBV5-1 with TRBJ2-1, with D perhaps matching TRBD2 (6 bases). The sample in question was CD4+ or CD8+ T cells sorted from blood, obtained in a trial of the OX40 agonist ivuxolimab. The CDR3: CASSDVGGVFNNEQFF. Written as DNA, the CDR3 is TGCGCCAGCAGCGACGTCGGCGGGGTCTTTAACAATGAGCAGTTCTTC.